The subject of this entry is one T cell receptor (beta chain). The CDR3 sequence is 14 residues long. The ends were cut back, 7 bases at V and 0 bases at J, with 10 bases in the middle. The germline V gene encodes CDR1 LGHDT and CDR2 YNNKEL (reference sequence). Data came from immunoSEQ multiplex PCR; TCRdb stores just in-frame clones and leaves some out. The data hold some 310,000 clones, with around 91% observed a single time. The sample is drawn from a study of blood T cell repertoires in COVID-19. Looking at the study overall: From the United States, Italy and Spain came samples of acute and convalescent COVID-19.

The receptor was derived from a woman aged 35 to 49 with COVID-19, enrolled during active disease. V and J are TRBV3-1 (or the pseudogene TRBV3-2) and TRBJ2-1, with D tentatively TRBD2 (7 bases). Input material: peripheral blood. CDR3: CASMGGHSYNEQFF. As DNA, the CDR3 is TGTGCCAGCATGGGGGGGCACTCCTACAATGAGCAGTTCTTC.